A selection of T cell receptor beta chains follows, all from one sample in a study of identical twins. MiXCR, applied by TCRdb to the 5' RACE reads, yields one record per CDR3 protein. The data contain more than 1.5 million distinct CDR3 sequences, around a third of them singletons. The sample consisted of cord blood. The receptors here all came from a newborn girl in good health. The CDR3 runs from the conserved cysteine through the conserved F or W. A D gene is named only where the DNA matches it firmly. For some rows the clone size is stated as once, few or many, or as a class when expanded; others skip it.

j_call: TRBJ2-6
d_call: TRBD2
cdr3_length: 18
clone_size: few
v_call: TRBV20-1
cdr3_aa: CSAHYRTSWSSGANVLTF
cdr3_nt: TGCAGTGCCCATTATCGGACTAGCTGGAGCTCTGGGGCCAACGTCCTGACTTTC

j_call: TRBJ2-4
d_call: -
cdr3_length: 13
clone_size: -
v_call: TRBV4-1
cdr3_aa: CASSHIAKNIQYF
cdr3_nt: TGCGCCAGCAGCCACATAGCCAAAAACATTCAGTACTTC

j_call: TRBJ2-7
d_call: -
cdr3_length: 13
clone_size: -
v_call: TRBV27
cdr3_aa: CASRPTPYYEQYF
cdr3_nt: TGTGCCAGCAGACCCACCCCCTACTACGAGCAGTACTTC

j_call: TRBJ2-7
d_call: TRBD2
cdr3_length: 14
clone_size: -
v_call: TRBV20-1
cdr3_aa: CSALLAGGRYEQYF
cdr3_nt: TGCAGTGCCCTGCTAGCGGGGGGCCGCTACGAGCAGTACTTC

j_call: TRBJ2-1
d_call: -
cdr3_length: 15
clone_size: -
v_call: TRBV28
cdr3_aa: CASRSQVLLRNEQFF
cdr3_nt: TGTGCCAGCAGAAGTCAGGTCCTACTACGGAATGAGCAGTTCTTC

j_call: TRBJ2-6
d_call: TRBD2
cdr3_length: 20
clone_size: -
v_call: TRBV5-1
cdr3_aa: CASRAPSTRELNSGANVLTF
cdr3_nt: TGCGCCAGCAGAGCCCCTTCCACGCGGGAGCTAAACTCTGGGGCCAACGTCCTGACTTTC

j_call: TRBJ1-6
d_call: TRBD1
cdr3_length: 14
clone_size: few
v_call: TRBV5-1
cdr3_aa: CASGLTGFNSPLHF
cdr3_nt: TGCGCCAGCGGCTTGACAGGGTTTAATTCACCCCTCCACTTT

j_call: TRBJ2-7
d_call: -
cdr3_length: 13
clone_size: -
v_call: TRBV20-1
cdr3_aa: CSAVRAGPYEQYF
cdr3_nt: TGCAGTGCTGTCCGGGCAGGGCCATACGAGCAGTACTTC

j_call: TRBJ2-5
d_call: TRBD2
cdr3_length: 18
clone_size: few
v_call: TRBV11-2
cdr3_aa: CASSFFGGAPAGEETQYF
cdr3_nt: TGTGCCAGCAGCTTTTTTGGCGGAGCCCCAGCGGGGGAGGAGACCCAGTACTTC

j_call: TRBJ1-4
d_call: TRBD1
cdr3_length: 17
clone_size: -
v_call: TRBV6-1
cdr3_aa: CASKRPGQGKINEKLFF
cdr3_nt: TGTGCCAGCAAACGACCGGGACAGGGGAAAATTAATGAAAAACTGTTTTTT

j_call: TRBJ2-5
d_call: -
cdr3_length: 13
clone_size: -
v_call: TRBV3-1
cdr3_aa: CASRLATQETQYF
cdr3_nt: TGTGCCAGCAGGCTAGCGACCCAAGAGACCCAGTACTTC

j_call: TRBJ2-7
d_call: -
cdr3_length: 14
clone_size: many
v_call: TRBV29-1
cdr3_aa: CSVEQRQGNYEQYF
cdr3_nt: TGCAGCGTCGAACAAAGGCAGGGGAACTACGAGCAGTACTTC

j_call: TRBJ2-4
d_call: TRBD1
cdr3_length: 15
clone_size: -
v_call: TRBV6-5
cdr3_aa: CASSGLVGRGNIQYF
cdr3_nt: TGTGCCAGCAGCGGTCTAGTAGGCAGGGGGAACATTCAGTACTTC

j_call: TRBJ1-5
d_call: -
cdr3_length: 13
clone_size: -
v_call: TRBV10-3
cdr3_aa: CAISAGTNQPQHF
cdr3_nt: TGTGCCATCAGTGCCGGGACAAATCAGCCCCAGCATTTT

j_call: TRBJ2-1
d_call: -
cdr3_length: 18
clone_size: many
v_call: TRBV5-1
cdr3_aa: CASSLEVPGVRGYNEQFF
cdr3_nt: TGCGCCAGCAGCTTGGAAGTACCAGGAGTTCGTGGGTACAATGAGCAGTTCTTC

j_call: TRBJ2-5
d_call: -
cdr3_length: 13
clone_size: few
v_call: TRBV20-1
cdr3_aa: CSARVEAPPTQYF
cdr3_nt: TGCAGTGCTAGAGTAGAGGCGCCTCCGACCCAGTACTTC

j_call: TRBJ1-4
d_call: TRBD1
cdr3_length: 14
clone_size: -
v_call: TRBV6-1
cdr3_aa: CASREGTAGVGLFF
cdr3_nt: TGTGCCAGCAGGGAAGGGACAGCCGGGGTAGGCCTGTTTTTT

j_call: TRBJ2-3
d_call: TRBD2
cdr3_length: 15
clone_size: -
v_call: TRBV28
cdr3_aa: CASTKAGLSTDTQYF
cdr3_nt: TGTGCCAGCACCAAAGCGGGGCTTAGCACAGATACGCAGTATTTT

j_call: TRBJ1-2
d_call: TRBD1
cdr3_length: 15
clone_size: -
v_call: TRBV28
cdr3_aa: CASSFGQDLNYGYTF
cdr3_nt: TGTGCCAGCAGTTTTGGACAGGACCTTAACTATGGCTACACCTTC

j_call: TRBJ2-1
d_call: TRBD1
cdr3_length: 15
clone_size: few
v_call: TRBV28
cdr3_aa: CASSFLGPGGNEQFF
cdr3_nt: TGTGCCAGCAGTTTTTTAGGCCCAGGGGGCAATGAGCAGTTCTTC